The rows below give T cell receptor beta chains drawn from one sample of a study of T cell clonotyping in hematopoietic cell transplantation. The assay was immunoSEQ multiplex PCR, and TCRdb's table has in-frame clones only and misses some. Of some 18,000 clones in the sample, about 82% were seen once. Source: peripheral blood mononuclear cells, taken before stem cell transplant. Receptors originate from a man aged 45-60 years with acute myeloid leukemia. Some clones in this sample may be carry-over from other donors' samples. The conserved cysteine and the conserved F or W are not part of the CDR3 here.

V,CDR3
TRBV29-1,SGTGLAAGELF
TRBV7-9,ASSQGGQSFYGYT
TRBV4-1,ASSQGTGTGGYEQY
TRBV7-2,ASSLVSSVSYEQY
TRBV7-6,ASSQVAGTNTGELF
TRBV6-1,ASSEKGTYNEQF
TRBV5-8,ASSSRDGFPYEQY
TRBV15,ATSRVGLMEETQY
TRBV10-3,AISGVTANTGELF
TRBV7-6,ASSLEPNDISTGELF
TRBV7-2,ASSLKNTGELF
TRBV7-8,ASSARGGGTGQPQH
TRBV2,ASSKRGTGELF
TRBV4-2,ASSQGLAGSTYEQY
TRBV5-6,ASSYGTVEAFF
TRBV7-2,ASSSYGQGAYEQY